The clone carrying this T cell receptor (beta chain) was detected only once. Its target is unknown. The data are from a study of OX40 agonist ivuxolimab in advanced cancers. Germline CDR1 reads SGHDN; CDR2 reads FVKESK. V was clipped by 4 bases and J by 4 bases; unmatched bases: 6. There are 14 residues in the CDR3. Study-wide results and limits: Dosing at 0.1 to 3.0 mg/kg was accompanied by clonal expansion of CD4+ and CD8+ blood T cells by week 6.

Produced via immunoSEQ multiplex PCR; TCRdb's table is partial and in-frame only. Counted here are some 68,000 clones, approximately 90% occurring once; the ten biggest clones make up 1%. The origin of this receptor is an adult with an advanced solid tumor such as melanoma, head and neck, liver or kidney cancer. Source: CD4+ or CD8+ T cells sorted from blood, taken in a trial of the OX40 agonist ivuxolimab. V usage is TRBV14 and J usage is TRBJ2-5, with 7 bases identical to TRBD1. The CDR3 bases are TGTGCCAGCAGCCTAGACAGGGTTGGAGAGACCCAGTACTTC. This gives the protein CASSLDRVGETQYF.